The 14 T cell receptor beta chains in this list originate from one sample, sequenced in a study of metastatic and nonmetastatic thyroid tumors. Each patient came to thyroid surgery without any prior treatment (of any kind). From the PCR reads, TCRdb re-called clones with MiXCR. The data hold around 89,000 clones, with under 15% observed a single time. Sequencing used blood. The receptors were sampled from a female donor with papillary thyroid cancer or a benign thyroid nodule (not recorded which). Some clones in this sample may be carry-over from other donors' samples.

The chain carries TRBV7-9 and TRBJ2-1, with D unresolved. Germline assignment: CDR1 SEHNR and CDR2 FQNEAQ (reference sequence). Trimming removed 1 base from V and 7 bases from J, with 11 bases in between. CDR3 size: 14 residues. The CDR3 DNA reads TGTGCCAGCAGCTTAGTTGTCCGGAAGAATGAGCAGTTCTTC. Translated, it gives CASSLVVRKNEQFF.

This clone came up many times. The rearrangement links TRBV5-4 to TRBJ1-3; 7 bases agree with TRBD1. Looked up from germline, CDR1 is SGHNT and CDR2 is YYREEE (reference sequence). J gave up 4 bases and V 1 base, and 5 bases lay outside the gene matches. The CDR3 spans 15 residues. CDR3 in DNA: TGTGCCAGCAGCTTGCCCGCAGGGGGGGGAAACACCATATATTTT. Translating gives CASSLPAGGGNTIYF.

This clone appeared a few times. A clone one base away is much larger, so this may be a read error. The rearrangement links TRBV3-1 to TRBJ2-7; D unresolved. V was cut by 2 bases and J by 6 bases, with 8 bases left in between. The CDR3 contains 12 residues. From germline, CDR1 is LGHDT and CDR2 YNNKEL (reference sequence). CDR3 coding DNA: TGTGCCAGCAGCCAATCCCGTCGCGAGCAGTACTTC. This codes for CASSQSRREQYF.

Comments on this clone: This may be a read error: a much more frequent sequence differs by one nucleotide. Other DNA sequences from this sample encode an identical CDR3 as well. The genes are TRBV10-1 and TRBJ2-5, with D perhaps given as TRBD1 or TRBD2 (5 bases each). Germline V gives CDR1 WNHNN, CDR2 SYGVQD (reference sequence). The V end lost 6 bases, the J end lost 7 bases, and 15 bases lay between the germline ends. The CDR3 sequence is 13 residues long. The chain's CDR3 is CASSARDAGTQYF. Here the CDR3 DNA reads TGCGCCAGCAGCGCCAGGGACGCGGGGACCCAGTACTTC.

Comment on this clone: A much larger clone lies a single base off, so this may be a read error. This rearrangement joins TRBV12-3 or TRBV12-4 to TRBJ2-3; D possibly corresponds to TRBD2 (6 bases). The CDR3 is 15 residues long. CDR3 residues: CASSLAGGSKDTQYF. The CDR3 DNA is TGTGCCAGCAGTTTAGCGGGGGGAAGCAAAGATACGCAGTATTTT.

Note on this clone: This could be a read error, since a much larger clone is one nucleotide away. The genes are TRBV4-1 and TRBJ1-2; D not certain. The germline V and J ends were trimmed by 1 base and 6 bases, with 12 bases remaining between them. The germline V gene has CDR1 MGHRA and CDR2 YSYEKL. This CDR3 spans 14 amino acids. The CDR3, as DNA: TGCGCCAGCAGCCAAGCCCACCCAGTCCATGGCTACACCTTC. Residues: CASSQAHPVHGYTF.

This clone was found many times. Other DNA sequences of this sample code for an identical CDR3. The chain joins TRBV19 to TRBJ2-7; 8 nucleotides match TRBD2. The CDR3 contains 12 residues. With 6 bases clipped from V and 2 bases from J, the junction kept 0 bases outside the gene matches. In germline, CDR1 is LNHDA, CDR2 SQIVND (reference sequence). The CDR3 nucleotides are TGTGCCAGTAGCGGGGGGGCCTACGAGCAGTACTTC. Translation gives CASSGGAYEQYF.

This clone was counted ten times or more. This chain joins TRBV3-1 and TRBJ2-7, with unresolved D. The CDR3 length is 19 residues. Deletions cut 3 bases from V and 1 base from J, with 25 bases between. Per the germline V gene, CDR1 is LGHDT and CDR2 is YNNKEL (reference sequence). CDR3 sequence (DNA): TGTGCCAGCAGCCAGATTAAAAGGTGCCCAGACGGCCCTTCCTACGAGCAGTACTTC. This codes for CASSQIKRCPDGPSYEQYF.

This clone was observed many times. This same CDR3 is encoded by further DNA sequences in the sample. V usage is TRBV30 and J usage is TRBJ2-3, with 11 bases identical to TRBD2. This CDR3 contains 15 residues. V gave up 5 bases and J gave up 0 bases; unmatched junction bases: 4. The germline V gene has CDR1 GTSNPN and CDR2 SVGIG (reference sequence). CDR3 amino acids: CAWGLAGGSTDTQYF. The CDR3 DNA reads as TGTGCCTGGGGGCTAGCGGGGGGTAGCACAGATACGCAGTATTTT.

This clone was detected many times. The chain carries TRBV7-3 and TRBJ1-1, with a tentative D call TRBD1 (6 bases). CDR3 length: 14 residues. V lost 5 bases to trimming and J lost 1 base, with 11 bases between them. Per germline, CDR1 SGHTA and CDR2 FQGTGA. Written as DNA, the CDR3 is TGTGCCAGCAGCGAAGGAGGGGGGAACACTGAAGCTTTCTTT. This sequence encodes CASSEGGGNTEAFF.

This clone was recorded at least ten times. This rearrangement joins TRBV19 to TRBJ1-5; 7 positions agree with TRBD1. The V gene's germline CDR1 is LNHDA and CDR2 SQIVND (reference sequence). This CDR3 region has 15 residues. The trim removed 5 bases at V and 1 base at J, leaving 5 bases unmatched. CDR3 in DNA: TGTGCCAGTAGTGAGGGGGCCCTAAGCAATCAGCCCCAGCATTTT. Residues: CASSEGALSNQPQHF. The full variable domain, rest sourced from reference TRBV19 and TRBJ1-5, is DGGITQSPKYLFRKEGQNVTLSCEQNLNHDAMYWYRQDPGQGLRLIYYSQIVNDFQKGDIAEGYSVSREKKESFPLTVTSAQKNPTAFYLCASSEGALSNQPQHFGDGTRLSIL.

This clone was seen repeatedly, ten times or more. This sequence joins TRBV6-6 and TRBJ2-7, with 7 bases aligning to TRBD1. The CDR3 contains 17 residues. V was pared by 0 bases and J by 3 bases, with 11 bases of the junction left unmatched. In germline, CDR1 is MNHNY, CDR2 SVGAGI (reference sequence). The CDR3 bases are TGTGCCAGCAGTTACTCGCATCCTCCGGGACAGCTCTACGAGCAGTACTTC. It is translated as CASSYSHPPGQLYEQYF.

The table lists this clone with a few counts. A single base separates this from a much larger clone, so it may be a read error. The rearrangement links TRBV10-3 to TRBJ2-3; 12 nucleotides line up with TRBD2. The CDR3 totals 16 residues. V shed 4 bases, J shed 7 bases, and the junction held 9 bases outside the gene matches. Looked up from germline, CDR1 is ENHRY and CDR2 is SYGVKD. The CDR3 loop reads CAISVGGTSGFYTQYF. Here the CDR3 DNA reads TGTGCCATCAGTGTGGGGGGGACTAGCGGGTTCTATACGCAGTATTTT.

This clone was seen ten or more times. This chain links TRBV11-2 with TRBJ1-2, with no clear D. The V gene lost 1 base and the J gene lost 3 bases, with 18 bases spanning the gap. The germline CDR1 and CDR2 sequences are SGHAT and FQNNGV. The CDR3 is 17 amino acids. CDR3 residues: CASSLGGPPTPYYGYTF. The CDR3 nucleotides read TGTGCCAGCAGCTTAGGAGGACCGCCGACCCCCTACTATGGCTACACCTTC.